The entry that follows covers one T cell receptor (beta chain) sequence. Its antigen is not known. The data stem from a study of vaccination and CD4 T cells after COVID-19. Background on the study: Post-vaccine sampling followed dose two by a median roughly 76 days (range 14 to 241).

The treatment was: approximately 9-day PBMC culture with coronavirus spike peptide pools or control peptides (ViraFEST assay). Peptide-pool expansion of antigen-specific T cells preceded TCR sequencing in ViraFEST. With the Oncomine TCR Beta short-read assay, DNA from cultured CD4+ T cells was sequenced. TCRdb analysed the PCR reads with MiXCR anew, one entry per CDR3 protein. Of under 20,000 distinct CDR3 sequences in the sample, 51% were seen once. Findings and caveats of the study: Early timepoints after natural infection were not analyzed in these convalescent patients. Spike mono-reactivity marked 304 of 307 vaccine-specific clones in convalescent patients.

The TCR sequence derives from a human donor who had recovered from COVID-19. Material: CD4+ T cells from blood, cultured in vitro, obtained before SARS-CoV-2 vaccination.

The CDR3 DNA sequence: TGTGCCAGCAGTTATCTCCGAAGCACAGATACGCAGTATTTT. Residues: CASSYLRSTDTQYF. The V gene is TRBV6-5, the J gene TRBJ2-3; no reliable D call. V shed 3 bases and J shed 0 bases, with 7 bases lying between them. The CDR3 totals 14 residues. Germline CDR1 and CDR2: MNHEY and SVGAGI.